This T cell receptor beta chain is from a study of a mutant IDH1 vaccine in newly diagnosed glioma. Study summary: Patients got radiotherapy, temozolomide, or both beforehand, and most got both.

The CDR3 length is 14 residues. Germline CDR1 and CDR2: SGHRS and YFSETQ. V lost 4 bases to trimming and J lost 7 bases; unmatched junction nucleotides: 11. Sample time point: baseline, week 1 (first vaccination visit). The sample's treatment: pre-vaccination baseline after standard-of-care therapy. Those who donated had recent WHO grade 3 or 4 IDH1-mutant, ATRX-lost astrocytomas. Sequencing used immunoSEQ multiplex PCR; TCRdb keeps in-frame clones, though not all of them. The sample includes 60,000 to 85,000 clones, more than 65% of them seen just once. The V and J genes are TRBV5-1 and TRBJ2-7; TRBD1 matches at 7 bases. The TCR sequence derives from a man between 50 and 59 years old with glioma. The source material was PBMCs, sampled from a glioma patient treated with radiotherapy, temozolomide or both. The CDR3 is CASSIGTAQQEQYF. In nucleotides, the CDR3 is TGCGCCAGCAGCATAGGGACAGCCCAACAAGAGCAGTACTTC.